This T cell receptor beta chain was captured in a study of T cell repertoires in aging, cancer and after chemotherapy. For the study at large: Repeat sampling of healthy donors over several months to years showed clear clonal overlap. Some 9.4 million TCR reads made up the full dataset.

TRB rearrangements spanning V, D and J were amplified using mixed TRB-A/B primers. One entry per CDR3 protein results from TCRdb running MiXCR on the multiplex PCR reads. The sample contains about 3,500 distinct CDR3 sequences, just under 35% of which appear only once. Study-wide results and caveats: These repertoire data do not allow conclusions about immunological memory after chemotherapy.

The template was genomic DNA from peripheral blood, not RNA. As regards this clonotype: What it binds is not known.

The CDR3 totals 16 residues. The sequence came from a human donor in good health. The rearrangement joins TRBV21-1 to TRBJ1-2; no check of the table's D call, TRBD1, against the DNA was made. TRBV21-1 is termed a pseudogene. The sample consisted of blood. For the CDR3, the DNA is TGTGCCAGCAGCAAACAGGGGATTAAAGCTAACTATGGCTACACCTTC. It yields the protein CASSKQGIKANYGYTF.